This TCR beta chain was captured by sequencing in a study of T cell responses to AZD1222 COVID-19 vaccine. Overall study results and limits: AZD1222 recipients seropositive at baseline numbered only 5 to 7. Recipients of two AZD1222 doses showed rising Spike-specific TCR breadth and depth. It was only after the peak T cell response that any repertoires were sampled. The donor cohort was predominantly white British with a female majority, and clonal diversity may have been underestimated.

This CDR3 has 12 residues. The V end lost 6 bases, the J end lost 7 bases, and 11 bases lay between the germline ends. Generated by immunoSEQ multiplex PCR, the TCRdb table keeps only in-frame clones and is missing some. The profile shows roughly 100,000 clones, about nine tenths of them singletons. On this clone itself: Its antigen is undetermined.

The rearrangement joins TRBV12-3 or TRBV12-4 to TRBJ2-3, with a tentative D call TRBD1 (5 bases). This sequence was found in an adult who received the AZD1222 COVID-19 vaccine. Sequenced here: peripheral blood, sampled 28 days after the second AZD1222 dose. DNA of the CDR3: TGTGCCAGCAGCCCGACAGACTATACGCAGTATTTT. Its protein is CASSPTDYTQYF.